The 19 T cell receptor beta chains in this list originate from one sample, sequenced in a study of post-analysis software for immune sequencing data. Whole-study findings and limits: Roughly 5 TRBV segments (TRBV5-6, TRBV5-1 and TRBV20-1 among them) occurred more frequently in patients than in controls.

Presence of unique molecular identifiers characterized the TCR beta cDNA libraries. MiXCR was run by TCRdb on the PCR reads, yielding one entry per CDR3 protein. Of about 500,000 distinct CDR3 sequences in the sample, approximately 45% are singletons; the top ten hold around 10%. Which antigens these TCRs recognize remains unknown. Specimen: blood. These receptors originate from a girl aged 5-17 years with multiple sclerosis.

The chain employs TRBV5-1 and TRBJ2-7; 8 bases line up with TRBD2. CDR3 size: 16 residues. V lost 4 bases, J lost 1 base, and 10 bases stayed unmatched. From germline, CDR1 is SGHRS and CDR2 YFSETQ. The CDR3 reads CASSPTLAELSYEQYF. Written as DNA, the CDR3 is TGCGCCAGCAGCCCCACACTAGCGGAGCTATCCTACGAGCAGTACTTC.

The V call is TRBV6-8, the J call TRBJ2-7; 7 bases fit TRBD2. The germline V gene has CDR1 MNHGY and CDR2 SAAAGT. The CDR3 runs to 15 residues. V lost 10 bases to trimming and J lost 3 bases; unmatched junction nucleotides: 15. CDR3 sequence reads: CAIASGPQAVYEQYF. CDR3 coding DNA: TGTGCCATCGCTAGCGGTCCTCAAGCCGTCTACGAGCAGTACTTC.

This clonotype was observed a handful of times. The gene calls are TRBV25-1 and TRBJ2-1; no reliable D call. The CDR3 length is 11 residues. V was clipped by 6 bases and J by 8 bases, with 8 bases between them. CDR1 and CDR2 (germline): MGHDK, SYGVNS. The CDR3: CASRTTYEQFF. The CDR3 coding sequence is TGTGCCAGCAGGACGACATATGAGCAGTTCTTC.

This chain joins TRBV20-1 and TRBJ1-1, with D possibly matching TRBD1 (5 bases). The V gene lost 4 bases and the J gene lost 4 bases, with 13 bases spanning the gap. Germline V gene data show CDR1 as DFQATT and CDR2 as SNEGSKA (reference sequence). There are 13 residues in the CDR3. CDR3 amino acids: CSAKQAGGTEAFF. CDR3 bases: TGCAGTGCTAAACAGGCTGGTGGCACTGAAGCTTTCTTT.

This chain uses TRBV5-6 with TRBJ2-7; 11 bases are shared with TRBD1. CDR3 length: 14 residues. The junction had 4 bases not matched to a gene; V was cut back by 2 bases and J by 6 bases. Germline V gene data show CDR1 as SGHDT and CDR2 as YYEEEE. The chain's CDR3 is CASSLPGQGVEQYF. CDR3 DNA sequence: TGTGCCAGCAGCTTACCGGGACAGGGGGTCGAGCAGTACTTC.

This sequence joins TRBV12-3 or TRBV12-4 and TRBJ2-5; unclear D gene. V lost 1 base and J lost 11, with 23 bases in between. The CDR3 runs to 16 residues. The CDR3 DNA reads as TGTGCCAGCAGTTTAGACTGGGCCACCGAAAGGTTGAAGCAGTACTTC. Its protein product is CASSLDWATERLKQYF.

The CDR3 sequence is CASSYRQGRETQYF. CDR3 DNA sequence: TGTGCCAGCAGTTACAGACAGGGGAGGGAGACCCAGTACTTC. This sequence joins TRBV3-1 and TRBJ2-5; TRBD1 agrees at 8 bases. J gave up 5 bases and V 6 bases, and 8 bases lay outside the gene matches. Germline V CDR1 and CDR2: LGHDT, YNNKEL (reference sequence). This CDR3 region has 14 residues.

This chain links TRBV6-2 or TRBV6-3 with TRBJ1-1; D unresolved. This CDR3 has 13 residues. Trimming took 1 base from V and 6 from J, leaving 9 bases between them. Germline-derived CDR1 and CDR2 are MNHEY and SVGEGT. The CDR3 here is CASSYFPQAEAFF. As DNA, the CDR3 is TGTGCCAGCAGTTACTTCCCCCAGGCTGAAGCTTTCTTT.

This clonotype was counted only a few times. The J gene is TRBJ2-5, the V gene TRBV4-1; D is uncertain. The DNA matches TRBJ2-7 better at its end, which makes the J call doubtful. The germline gives CDR1 MGHRA, CDR2 YSYEKL. The CDR3 length is 14 residues. CDR3 in DNA: TGCGCCAGCAGCCTAGAGAAGATGGATTACGAGCAGTACTTC. This codes for CASSLEKMDYEQYF.

V usage is TRBV15 and J usage is TRBJ2-1; weak D call: TRBD1 (5 bases). The CDR3 is 15 residues long. The V end was cut by 0 bases, the J end by 5 bases, with 11 bases between. Germline V gene data show CDR1 as LNHNV and CDR2 as YYDKDF (reference sequence). CDR3 residues: CATSRDRVTHNEQFF. The CDR3 DNA follows: TGTGCCACCAGCAGAGACAGGGTAACTCACAATGAGCAGTTCTTC. Full variable domain (outside the CDR3, taken from reference TRBV15 and TRBJ2-1): DAMVIQNPRYQVTQFGKPVTLSCSQTLNHNVMYWYQQKSSQAPKLLFHYYDKDFNNEADTPDNFQSRRPNTSFCFLDIRSPGLGDTAMYLCATSRDRVTHNEQFFGPGTRLTVL.

This rearrangement joins TRBV7-8 to TRBJ2-1; D unresolved. Germline lookup yields CDR1 SGHVS and CDR2 FQNEAQ. CDR3 length: 14 residues. Trimming removed 3 bases from V and 6 bases from J, with 12 bases in between. The CDR3 region has the DNA TGTGCCAGCAGCTTCGGCATGCGATTCAATGAGCAGTTCTTC. It is translated as CASSFGMRFNEQFF.

V gene TRBV27 combines with J gene TRBJ2-1, with unresolved D. Trimming took off 3 bases at V and 0 bases at J, with 12 bases between the two ends. Germline loops: CDR1 MNHEY, CDR2 SMNVEV (reference sequence). The CDR3 is 16 amino acids. CDR3 sequence (DNA): TGTGCCAGCAGTTTCTTAAGCGTGAGCTCCTACAATGAGCAGTTCTTC. Residues: CASSFLSVSSYNEQFF.

The rearrangement uses TRBV5-1 and TRBJ2-5, with TRBD1 as a possible D gene (5 bases). The V end was cut by 2 bases, the J end by 4 bases, with 15 bases between. This CDR3 has 15 amino acids. The germline V gene has CDR1 SGHRS and CDR2 YFSETQ. The chain's CDR3 is CASSFGAEGRETQYF. The DNA for the CDR3 is TGCGCCAGCAGCTTTGGGGCCGAAGGAAGAGAGACCCAGTACTTC.

The rearrangement uses TRBV28 and TRBJ2-3, with TRBD2 identical over 7 bases. The V gene's germline CDR1 is MDHEN and CDR2 SYDVKM. CDR3 length equals 15 residues. The ends lost 2 bases at V and 1 base at J; junction bases unmatched: 3. The CDR3 nucleotides read TGTGCCAGCAGTTTAAGGGAGGGCGGCACAGATACGCAGTATTTT. Its translation: CASSLREGGTDTQYF.

The chain combines TRBV21-1 with TRBJ2-3; TRBD1 is taken as the D call from the table, unchecked against the DNA. TRBV21-1 is annotated as a pseudogene. The CDR3 has 20 amino acids. CDR3: CASSKALLLILGQGTDTQYF. The CDR3, as DNA: TGTGCCAGCAGCAAAGCGCTTTTGTTGATTTTAGGGCAGGGAACAGATACGCAGTATTTT.

The sample holds a few counts of this clonotype. The chain links TRBV6-4 to TRBJ2-5, with TRBD1 matching 10 bases. CDR1 is MRHNA, CDR2 SNTAGT, per germline. The ends lost 3 bases at V and 4 bases at J; junction bases unmatched: 5. This CDR3 region has 15 residues. CDR3 sequence (DNA): TGTGCCAGCAGTGAAGGGACAGGGGAGGCAGAGACCCAGTACTTC. Translation: CASSEGTGEAETQYF.

The chain combines TRBV9 with TRBJ2-7; 8 bases are a match to TRBD2. The J segment lost 3 bases and the V segment lost 0 bases, leaving 5 bases of the junction unmatched. The CDR3 spans 15 residues. Looked up from germline, CDR1 is SGDLS and CDR2 is YYNGEE. The chain's CDR3 is CASSVESGRIYEQYF. DNA of the CDR3: TGTGCCAGCAGCGTAGAGAGCGGGAGAATCTACGAGCAGTACTTC. The full variable domain, completed using reference TRBV9 and TRBJ2-7, is DSGVTQTPKHLITATGQRVTLRCSPRSGDLSVYWYQQSLDQGLQFLIQYYNGEERAKGNILERFSAQQFPDLHSELNLSSLELGDSALYFCASSVESGRIYEQYFGPGTRLTVT.

The chain links TRBV5-6 to TRBJ1-1; 7 bases align to TRBD1. Unmatched junction bases numbered 5, after V lost 2 bases and J lost 7 bases. The CDR3 spans 13 residues. Germline V gene sequence: CDR1 SGHDT, CDR2 YYEEEE. CDR3 amino acids: CASSFPPGGEAFF. CDR3 nucleotides: TGTGCCAGCAGCTTTCCCCCAGGGGGTGAAGCTTTCTTT.

V usage is TRBV29-1 and J usage is TRBJ2-3; perhaps TRBD2 as D (6 bases). Trimming left V 5 bases short and J 6 bases short, with 18 bases between. CDR1 and CDR2 from the germline V gene are SQVTM and ANQGSEA. This CDR3 is built from 14 residues. The chain's CDR3 is CSVTPGLYSDTQYF. The CDR3 coding sequence is TGCAGCGTTACCCCGGGACTCTATTCTGATACGCAGTATTTT.